The clone carrying this TCR beta chain was picked up a small number of times. Its antigen is not identified. These data are taken from a study of T cell responses to AZD1222 COVID-19 vaccine. The study, taken as a whole, reports: Close to half of spike-specific TCRs reportedly recognize unmutated variant regions. No repertoire was sampled before or during the peak T cell response, only after it. Spike-specific TCR breadth and depth were elevated following two AZD1222 doses.

Assay used: immunoSEQ multiplex PCR; TCRdb lists only in-frame clones, some missing. The data hold 89,000 or so clones, with over 80% observed a single time. The CDR3 loop spans 16 amino acids. The germline V and J ends were trimmed by 8 bases and 4 bases, with 23 bases remaining between them. Germline V lookup: CDR1 MDHEN, CDR2 SYDVKM. This chain uses TRBV28 with TRBJ1-1; D not certain. The TCR originated in an adult who received the AZD1222 COVID-19 vaccine. Sequences were derived from peripheral blood, sampled 28 days after the second AZD1222 dose. The CDR3 bases are TGTGCCAGCCGGGCGGGCGATCTACTTATGGTCACTGAAGCTTTCTTT. Its protein product is CASRAGDLLMVTEAFF.